The clone carrying this T cell receptor beta chain came up once. What it binds is not known. Germline CDR1 MGHDK, CDR2 SYGVNS. Between the trimmed V and J ends, which lost 2 bases and 4 bases, there was a span of 15 bases. CDR3 size: 16 residues. Every TCR beta cDNA library bore unique molecular identifiers. TCRdb analysed the PCR reads with MiXCR anew, one entry per CDR3 protein. Of about 680,000 distinct CDR3 sequences listed, 59% are singletons. This entry is derived from a study of post-analysis software for immune sequencing data. Findings and limits, study-wide: There were roughly 5 TRBV segments more frequent in patients than controls, and TRBV5-6, TRBV5-1 and TRBV20-1 were among them.

The sample consisted of blood. This sequence joins TRBV25-1 and TRBJ2-1, with D tentatively TRBD2 (6 bases). The TCR was taken from a girl aged 2 to 10 with multiple sclerosis. CDR3 region: CASSESWRAPYNEQFF. DNA for the CDR3: TGTGCCAGCAGTGAAAGTTGGAGGGCTCCGTACAATGAGCAGTTCTTC.